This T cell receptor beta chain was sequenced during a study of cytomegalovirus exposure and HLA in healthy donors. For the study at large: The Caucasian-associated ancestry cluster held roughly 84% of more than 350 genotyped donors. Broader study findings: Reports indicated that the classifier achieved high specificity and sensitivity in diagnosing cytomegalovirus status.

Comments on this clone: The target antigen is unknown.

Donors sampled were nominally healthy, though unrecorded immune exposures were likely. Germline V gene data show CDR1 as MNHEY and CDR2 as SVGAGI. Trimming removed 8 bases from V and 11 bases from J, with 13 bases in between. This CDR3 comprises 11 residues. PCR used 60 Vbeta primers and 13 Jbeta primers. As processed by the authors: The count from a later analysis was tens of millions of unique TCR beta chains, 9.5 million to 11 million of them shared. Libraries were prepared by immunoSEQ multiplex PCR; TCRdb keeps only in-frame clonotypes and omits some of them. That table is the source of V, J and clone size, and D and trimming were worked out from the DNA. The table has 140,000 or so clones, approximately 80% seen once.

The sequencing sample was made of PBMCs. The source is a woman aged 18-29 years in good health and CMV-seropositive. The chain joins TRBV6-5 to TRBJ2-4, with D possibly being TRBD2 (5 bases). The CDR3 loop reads CASGTGKLQYF. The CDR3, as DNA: TGTGCCAGCGGTACCGGGAAACTTCAGTACTTC.